The 3 T cell receptor beta chains listed next were all sequenced from one sample in a study of OX40 agonist ivuxolimab in advanced cancers. Method: immunoSEQ multiplex PCR; TCRdb's copy keeps in-frame clones and lacks some. Found here are tens of thousands of clones, 75% to 90% of them singletons; the top ten hold 0.33%. The specimen was CD4+ or CD8+ T cells sorted from blood, collected in a trial of the OX40 agonist ivuxolimab. The receptors come from an adult with an advanced solid tumor such as melanoma, head and neck, liver or kidney cancer.

This clone has only a few counts. The rearrangement joins TRBV28 to TRBJ2-1; D possibly corresponds to TRBD2 (5 bases). This CDR3 is 10 amino acids long. The germline gives CDR1 MDHEN, CDR2 SYDVKM. Trimming cost V 6 bases and J 10 bases, with 7 bases left between them. This CDR3 reads CASRRGEQFF. Here the CDR3 DNA reads TGTGCCAGCAGACGAGGGGAGCAGTTCTTC. Based on the CDR3 plus reference TRBV28 and TRBJ2-1, the full variable domain is DVKVTQSSRYLVKRTGEKVFLECVQDMDHENMFWYRQDPGLGLRLIYFSYDVKMKEKGDIPEGYSVSREKKERFSLILESASTNQTSMYLCASRRGEQFFGPGTRLTVL.

CDR3 DNA sequence: TGTGCCAGCAGTGAAAGGGAGACTTACAGGGTTCCCGGGGAGCTGTTTTTT. Its protein is CASSERETYRVPGELFF. The J gene is TRBJ2-2, the V gene TRBV6-1; a possible D gene is TRBD1 (6 bases). This CDR3 has 17 amino acids. V was clipped by 2 bases and J by 6 bases, with 19 bases between them. The V gene's germline CDR1 is MNHNS and CDR2 SASEGT.

The count of this clone is one. For the CDR3, the DNA is TGTGCCAGCAGCCCAGCAGGGGGCCGCTACAATGAGCAGTTCTTC. Translated: CASSPAGGRYNEQFF. V and J are TRBV7-2 and TRBJ2-1, with 8 bases that match TRBD1. The CDR3 length is 15 residues. Germline trimming cut 5 bases from V and 3 bases from J; bases unmatched to any gene: 6. Germline V gene lookup returns CDR1 SGHTA and CDR2 FQGNSA.